This record looks at one TCR beta chain sequence and its context. The sample originates from a study of blood T cell repertoires in COVID-19. Germline assignment: CDR1 SEHNR and CDR2 FQNEAQ (reference sequence). The V and J ends lost 1 base and 3 bases respectively, with 9 bases between them. This CDR3 has 14 amino acids. Here immunoSEQ multiplex PCR was the method, and the copy in TCRdb shows in-frame clones only, minus some. The data contain 150,000 or so clones, just under 85% of them seen just once; the ten biggest clones take up about 10%. This TCR was sampled from a man in his fifties who had recovered from COVID-19. The chain combines TRBV7-9 with TRBJ2-5; D possibly corresponds to TRBD2 (6 bases). The material sequenced was PBMCs or T cells enriched from blood (not recorded which). DNA of the CDR3: TGTGCCAGCAGCTTAGATGGGGGGAAAGAGACCCAGTACTTC. Protein: CASSLDGGKETQYF.